This T cell receptor (beta chain) is drawn from a study of blood T cells in healthy people across ages. General study findings and limits: Measured against age, TCR beta diversity per million T cells decreased in a roughly linear manner.

The CDR3 loop spans 13 amino acids. CDR1 MNHNS and CDR2 SASEGT come from the germline V gene. V dropped 1 base and J dropped 5 bases, with 8 bases sitting between them. A note on this clonotype: Its antigen is unidentified.

Total RNA was extracted at no less than 6 micrograms per sample. Through a sample-barcoded 5' primer and a J-beta primer mix, a second PCR was run for about 6 to 12 cycles. A template-switch adaptor that had 12 random nucleotides put a tag on each cDNA molecule. In TCRdb, the 5' RACE reads were re-called with MiXCR into one record per CDR3 protein. The sample holds hundreds of thousands of distinct CDR3 sequences; 58% are singletons and the top ten take roughly 22%. The sample taken for sequencing was blood. The genes are TRBV6-1 and TRBJ2-5; no clear D. This receptor was identified in a young man in good health. The CDR3: CASSEDSKETQYF. In nucleotides, the CDR3 is TGTGCCAGCAGTGAAGATTCTAAGGAGACCCAGTACTTC.